A selection of T cell receptor beta chains follows, all from one sample in a study of identical twins. TCRdb ran MiXCR on the 5' RACE reads and lists one entry per CDR3 protein. The sample holds 600,000 to 800,000 distinct CDR3 sequences, 21% seen once. The same sample was also studied in work on T cells expressing NK-cell markers.

The sample consisted of PBMCs. These receptor sequences come from a woman aged 18-29 years in good health. Both conserved end residues are trimmed from each CDR3. Rows give clone size only sometimes, using once, few, many, or a class for an expanded clone.

size	V	CDR3
NA	TRBV10-3	AIRGGSDEQY
NA	TRBV7-2	ASSTPGIRYEQY
NA	TRBV2	ASSVREQF
NA	TRBV6-1	ASSPPRGRTDTQY
many	TRBV12-3/TRBV12-4	ASSQTGQETNEKLF
NA	TRBV20-1	SARDPQGGSEAF
few	TRBV12-3/TRBV12-4	ASSRREGPVYNEQF
few	TRBV7-9	ASRGRGLRSYNEQF
NA	TRBV9	ASSVPWTGEQF
NA	TRBV5-1	ASSRSQETQY
NA	TRBV12-3/TRBV12-4	ASSSPRTLGDEQY
NA	TRBV12-3/TRBV12-4	ASSFYSNTGELF
NA	TRBV6-5	ASSYGLGGYNEQF
once	TRBV12-3/TRBV12-4	ASSLARHGENTGELF
NA	TRBV9	ASSIRGTLNTEAF
few	TRBV20-1	SASWTPGADTQY
NA	TRBV6-1	ASRESGRLYNEQF
NA	TRBV7-9	ASSLTANNEQF
few	TRBV3-1	ASSPQGAYGSPLH
few	TRBV5-1	ASSLAVGSTEAF
NA	TRBV6-1	ASSPGQGRFEQY
NA	TRBV27	ASRATGGWTEAF
NA	TRBV6-1	PSTKTESSYNEQF